This T cell receptor (beta chain) derives from a study of technical replicates of blood from a few donors. Generated by immunoSEQ multiplex PCR, the TCRdb table keeps only in-frame clones and is missing some. The table shows fewer than 85,000 clones, with approximately 90% occurring only once. Germline V lookup: CDR1 SGHTA, CDR2 FQGTGA. The CDR3 has 13 residues. The V gene lost 4 bases and the J gene lost 4 bases, with 10 bases spanning the gap. Sequencing input: PBMCs. The V call is TRBV7-3, the J call TRBJ1-2; D is unresolved. The sequence was collected from a human donor in good health. Some clones in this sample may be carry-over from other donors' samples. This CDR3 is CASSSDRGYGYTF. In DNA, the CDR3 is TGTGCCAGCAGCTCAGACCGGGGCTATGGCTACACCTTC.